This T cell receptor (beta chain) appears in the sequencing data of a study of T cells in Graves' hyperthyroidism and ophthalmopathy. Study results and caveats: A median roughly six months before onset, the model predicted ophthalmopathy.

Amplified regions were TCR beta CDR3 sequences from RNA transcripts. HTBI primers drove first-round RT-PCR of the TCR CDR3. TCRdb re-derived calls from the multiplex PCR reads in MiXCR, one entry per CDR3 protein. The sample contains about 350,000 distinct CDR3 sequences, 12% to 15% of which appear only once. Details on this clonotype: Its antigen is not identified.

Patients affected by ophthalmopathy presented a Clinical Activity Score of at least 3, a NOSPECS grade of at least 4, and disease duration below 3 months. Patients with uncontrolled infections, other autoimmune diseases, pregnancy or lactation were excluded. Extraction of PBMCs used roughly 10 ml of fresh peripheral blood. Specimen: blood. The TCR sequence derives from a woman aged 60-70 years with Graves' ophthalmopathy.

This chain's CDR3 is CASSRVGGFATEAFF. The CDR3 region has the DNA TGTGCCAGCAGCCGTGTGGGAGGGTTCGCCACTGAAGCTTTCTTT. The J gene is TRBJ1-1, the V gene TRBV7-9; the D is unclear. Trimming stripped 5 bases from V and 4 bases from J, with 17 bases between. The CDR3 consists of 15 residues. Per the germline V gene, CDR1 is SEHNR and CDR2 is FQNEAQ (reference sequence).